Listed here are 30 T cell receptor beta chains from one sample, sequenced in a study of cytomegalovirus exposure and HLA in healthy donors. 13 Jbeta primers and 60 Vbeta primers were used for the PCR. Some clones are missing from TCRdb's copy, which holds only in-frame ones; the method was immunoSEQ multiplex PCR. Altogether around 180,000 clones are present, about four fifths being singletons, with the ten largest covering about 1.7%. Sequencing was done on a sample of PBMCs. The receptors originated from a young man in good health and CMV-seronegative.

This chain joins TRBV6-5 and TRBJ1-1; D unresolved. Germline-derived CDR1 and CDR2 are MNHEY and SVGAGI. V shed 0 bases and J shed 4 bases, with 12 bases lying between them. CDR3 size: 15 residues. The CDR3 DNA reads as TGTGCCAGCAGTTACTCGCCCTCGGCGGGCACTGAAGCTTTCTTT. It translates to CASSYSPSAGTEAFF.

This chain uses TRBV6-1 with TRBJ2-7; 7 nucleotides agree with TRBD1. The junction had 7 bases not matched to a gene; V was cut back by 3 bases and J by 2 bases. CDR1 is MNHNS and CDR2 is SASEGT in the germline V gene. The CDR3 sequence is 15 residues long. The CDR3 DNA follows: TGTGCCAGCAGTGAGTTTCGCCAGGGGGCCTACGAGCAGTACTTC. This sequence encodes CASSEFRQGAYEQYF.

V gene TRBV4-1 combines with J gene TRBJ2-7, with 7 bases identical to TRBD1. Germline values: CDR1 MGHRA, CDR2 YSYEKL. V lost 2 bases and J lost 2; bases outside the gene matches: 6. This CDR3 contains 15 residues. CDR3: CASSQPRTGAYEQYF. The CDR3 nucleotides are TGCGCCAGCAGCCAACCCCGGACAGGAGCCTACGAGCAGTACTTC.

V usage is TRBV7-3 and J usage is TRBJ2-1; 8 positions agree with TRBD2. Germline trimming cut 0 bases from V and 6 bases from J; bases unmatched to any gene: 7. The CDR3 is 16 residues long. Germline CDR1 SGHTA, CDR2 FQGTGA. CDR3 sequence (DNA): TGTGCCAGCAGCTTAACGTCGGGACTAGAAGGCAATGAGCAGTTCTTC. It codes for CASSLTSGLEGNEQFF.

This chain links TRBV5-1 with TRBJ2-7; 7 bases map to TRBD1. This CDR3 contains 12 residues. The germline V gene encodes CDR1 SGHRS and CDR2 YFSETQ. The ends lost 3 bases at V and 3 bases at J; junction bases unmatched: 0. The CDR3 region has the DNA TGCGCCAGCAGCTGGACAGGCTACGAGCAGTACTTC. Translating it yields CASSWTGYEQYF.

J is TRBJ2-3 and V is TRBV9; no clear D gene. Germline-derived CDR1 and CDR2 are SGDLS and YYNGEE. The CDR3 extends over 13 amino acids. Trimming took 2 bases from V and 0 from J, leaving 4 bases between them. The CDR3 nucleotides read TGTGCCAGCAGCGTGACTAGCACAGATACGCAGTATTTT. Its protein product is CASSVTSTDTQYF.

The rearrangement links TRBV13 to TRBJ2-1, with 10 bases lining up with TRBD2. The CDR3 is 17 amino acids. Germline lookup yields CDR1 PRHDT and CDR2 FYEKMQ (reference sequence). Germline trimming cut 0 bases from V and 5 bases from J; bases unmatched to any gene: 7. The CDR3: CASSLGASGSYNNEQFF. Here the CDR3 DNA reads TGTGCCAGCAGCTTAGGCGCTAGCGGGAGTTATAACAATGAGCAGTTCTTC.

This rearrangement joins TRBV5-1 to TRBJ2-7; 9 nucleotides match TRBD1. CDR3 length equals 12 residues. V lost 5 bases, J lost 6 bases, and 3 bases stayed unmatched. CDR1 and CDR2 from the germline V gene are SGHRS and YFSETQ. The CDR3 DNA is TGCGCCAGCAGAGGGACAGGGCTCGAGCAGTACTTC. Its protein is CASRGTGLEQYF. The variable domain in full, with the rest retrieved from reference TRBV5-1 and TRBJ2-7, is KAGVTQTPRYLIKTRGQQVTLSCSPISGHRSVSWYQQTPGQGLQFLFEYFSETQRNKGNFPGRFSGRQFSNSRSEMNVSTLELGDSALYLCASRGTGLEQYFGPGTRLTVT.

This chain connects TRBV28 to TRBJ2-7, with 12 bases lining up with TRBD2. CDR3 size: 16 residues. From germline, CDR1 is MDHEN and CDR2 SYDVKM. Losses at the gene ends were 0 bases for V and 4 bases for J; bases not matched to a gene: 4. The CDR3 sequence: CASSLWTSGSRYEQYF. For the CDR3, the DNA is TGTGCCAGCAGTTTATGGACTAGCGGGAGTCGGTACGAGCAGTACTTC. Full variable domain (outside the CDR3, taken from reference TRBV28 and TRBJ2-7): DVKVTQSSRYLVKRTGEKVFLECVQDMDHENMFWYRQDPGLGLRLIYFSYDVKMKEKGDIPEGYSVSREKKERFSLILESASTNQTSMYLCASSLWTSGSRYEQYFGPGTRLTVT.

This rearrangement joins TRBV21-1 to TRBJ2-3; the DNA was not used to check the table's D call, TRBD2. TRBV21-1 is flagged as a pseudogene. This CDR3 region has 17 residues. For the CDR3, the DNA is TGTGCCAGCAGCAAAGCGCTCCGGGAGGGGCGCACAGATACGCAGTATTTT. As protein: CASSKALREGRTDTQYF.

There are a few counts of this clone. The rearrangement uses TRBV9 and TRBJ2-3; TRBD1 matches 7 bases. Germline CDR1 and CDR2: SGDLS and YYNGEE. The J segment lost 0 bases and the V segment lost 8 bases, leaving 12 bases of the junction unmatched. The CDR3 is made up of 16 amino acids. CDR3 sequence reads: CASSRTGASSTDTQYF. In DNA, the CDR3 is TGTGCCAGTTCCCGGACAGGAGCCTCTAGCACAGATACGCAGTATTTT. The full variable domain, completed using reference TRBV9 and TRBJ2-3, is DSGVTQTPKHLITATGQRVTLRCSPRSGDLSVYWYQQSLDQGLQFLIQYYNGEERAKGNILERFSAQQFPDLHSELNLSSLELGDSALYFCASSRTGASSTDTQYFGPGTRLTVL.

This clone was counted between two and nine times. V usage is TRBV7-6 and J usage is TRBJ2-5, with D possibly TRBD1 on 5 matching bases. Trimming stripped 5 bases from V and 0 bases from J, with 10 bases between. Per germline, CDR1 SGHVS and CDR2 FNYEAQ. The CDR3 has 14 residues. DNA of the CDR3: TGTGCCAGCAGCCCCTTGACAGACCAAGAGACCCAGTACTTC. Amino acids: CASSPLTDQETQYF.

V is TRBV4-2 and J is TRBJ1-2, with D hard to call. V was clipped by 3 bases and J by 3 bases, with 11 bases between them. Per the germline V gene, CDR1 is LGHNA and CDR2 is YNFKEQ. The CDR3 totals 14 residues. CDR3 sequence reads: CASSQETAHYGYTF. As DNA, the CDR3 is TGTGCCAGCAGCCAGGAGACGGCGCACTATGGCTACACCTTC.

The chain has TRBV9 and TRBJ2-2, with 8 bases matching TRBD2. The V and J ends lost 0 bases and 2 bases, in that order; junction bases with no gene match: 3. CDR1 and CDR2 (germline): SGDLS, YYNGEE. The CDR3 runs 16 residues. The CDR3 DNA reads TGTGCCAGCAGCGTAGACGGGGGGGCCAACACCGGGGAGCTGTTTTTT. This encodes CASSVDGGANTGELFF. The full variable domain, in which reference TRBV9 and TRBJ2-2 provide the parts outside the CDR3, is DSGVTQTPKHLITATGQRVTLRCSPRSGDLSVYWYQQSLDQGLQFLIQYYNGEERAKGNILERFSAQQFPDLHSELNLSSLELGDSALYFCASSVDGGANTGELFFGEGSRLTVL.

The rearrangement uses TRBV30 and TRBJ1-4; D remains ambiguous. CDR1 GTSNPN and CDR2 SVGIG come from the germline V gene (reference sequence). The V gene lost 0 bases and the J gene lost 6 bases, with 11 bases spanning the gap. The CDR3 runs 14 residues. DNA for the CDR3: TGTGCCTGGAGTGTTCTAGGAGAGGATGAAAAACTGTTTTTT. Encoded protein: CAWSVLGEDEKLFF.

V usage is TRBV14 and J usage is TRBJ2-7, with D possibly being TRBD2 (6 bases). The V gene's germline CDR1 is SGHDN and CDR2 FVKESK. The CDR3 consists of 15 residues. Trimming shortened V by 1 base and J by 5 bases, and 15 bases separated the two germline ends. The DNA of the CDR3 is TGTGCCAGCAGCCAAGTAGGGAGGAACTTTGACGAGCAGTACTTC. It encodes CASSQVGRNFDEQYF.

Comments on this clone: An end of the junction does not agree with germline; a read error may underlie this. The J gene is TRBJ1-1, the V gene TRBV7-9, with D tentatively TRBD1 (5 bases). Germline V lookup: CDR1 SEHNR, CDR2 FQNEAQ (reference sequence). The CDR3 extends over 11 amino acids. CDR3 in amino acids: CSSRAGTEAFF. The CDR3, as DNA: TGTTCCAGCAGGGCCGGGACTGAAGCTTTCTTT.

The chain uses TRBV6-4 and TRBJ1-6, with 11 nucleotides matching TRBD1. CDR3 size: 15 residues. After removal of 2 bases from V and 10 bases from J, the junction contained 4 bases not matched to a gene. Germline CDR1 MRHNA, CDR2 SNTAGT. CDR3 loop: CASSDTGTGGSPLHF. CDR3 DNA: TGTGCCAGCAGTGACACGGGGACAGGGGGATCACCCCTCCACTTT.

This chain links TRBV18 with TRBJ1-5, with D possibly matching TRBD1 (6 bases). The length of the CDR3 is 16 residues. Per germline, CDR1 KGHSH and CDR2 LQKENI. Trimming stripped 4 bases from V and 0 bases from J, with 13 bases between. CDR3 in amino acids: CASSRSGQNSNQPQHF. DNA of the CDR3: TGTGCCAGCTCACGATCGGGACAAAATAGCAATCAGCCCCAGCATTTT.

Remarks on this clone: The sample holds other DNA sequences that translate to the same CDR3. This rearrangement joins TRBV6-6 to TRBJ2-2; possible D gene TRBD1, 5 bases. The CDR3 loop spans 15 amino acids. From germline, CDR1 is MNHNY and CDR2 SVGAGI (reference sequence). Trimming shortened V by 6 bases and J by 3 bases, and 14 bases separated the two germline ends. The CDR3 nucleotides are TGTGCCAGCAGCTACGTCGACAGATACACCGGGGAGCTGTTTTTT. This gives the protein CASSYVDRYTGELFF.

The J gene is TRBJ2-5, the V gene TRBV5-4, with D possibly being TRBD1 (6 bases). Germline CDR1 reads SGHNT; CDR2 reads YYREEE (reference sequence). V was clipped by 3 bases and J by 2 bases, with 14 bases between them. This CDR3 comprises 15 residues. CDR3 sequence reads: CASSSKRDKQETQYF. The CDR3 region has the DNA TGTGCCAGCAGCTCAAAGAGGGACAAACAAGAGACCCAGTACTTC.

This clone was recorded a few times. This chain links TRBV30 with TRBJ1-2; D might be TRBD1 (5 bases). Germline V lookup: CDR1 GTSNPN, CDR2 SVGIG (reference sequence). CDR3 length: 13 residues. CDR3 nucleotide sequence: TGTGTATGCCCCGGACACCAAAACTATGGCTACACCTTC. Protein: CVCPGHQNYGYTF.

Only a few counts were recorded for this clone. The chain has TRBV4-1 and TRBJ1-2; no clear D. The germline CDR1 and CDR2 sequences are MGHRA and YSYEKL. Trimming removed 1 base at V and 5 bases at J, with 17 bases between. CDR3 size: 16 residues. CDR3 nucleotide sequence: TGCGCCAGCAGCCAAGTTGATCACTTAAACTTGTATGGCTACACCTTC. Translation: CASSQVDHLNLYGYTF.

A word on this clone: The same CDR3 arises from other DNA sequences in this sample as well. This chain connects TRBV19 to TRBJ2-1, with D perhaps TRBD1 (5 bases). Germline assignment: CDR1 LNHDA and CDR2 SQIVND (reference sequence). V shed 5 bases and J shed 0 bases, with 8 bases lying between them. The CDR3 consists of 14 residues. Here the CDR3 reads CASSRDSSYNEQFF. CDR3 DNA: TGTGCCAGTAGTCGTGACAGCTCCTACAATGAGCAGTTCTTC.

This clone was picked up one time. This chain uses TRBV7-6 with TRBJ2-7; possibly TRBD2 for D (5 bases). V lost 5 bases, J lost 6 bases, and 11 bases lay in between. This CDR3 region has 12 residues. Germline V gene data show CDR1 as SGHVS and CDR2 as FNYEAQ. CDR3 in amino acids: CASSQGLAEQYF. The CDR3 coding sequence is TGTGCCAGCAGCCAAGGACTGGCCGAGCAGTACTTC.

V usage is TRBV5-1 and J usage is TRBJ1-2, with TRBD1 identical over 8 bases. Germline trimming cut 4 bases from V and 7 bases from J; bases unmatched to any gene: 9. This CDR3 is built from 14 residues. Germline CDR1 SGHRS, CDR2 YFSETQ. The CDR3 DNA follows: TGCGCCAGCAGCGTCGGGACAGGAATTTTTGGCTACACCTTC. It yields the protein CASSVGTGIFGYTF.

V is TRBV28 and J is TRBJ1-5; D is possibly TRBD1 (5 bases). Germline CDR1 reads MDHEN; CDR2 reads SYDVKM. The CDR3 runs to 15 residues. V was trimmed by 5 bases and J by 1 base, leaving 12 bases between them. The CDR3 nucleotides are TGTGCCAGCAGTCTTCAGGGAAGCAGCAATCAGCCCCAGCATTTT. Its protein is CASSLQGSSNQPQHF.

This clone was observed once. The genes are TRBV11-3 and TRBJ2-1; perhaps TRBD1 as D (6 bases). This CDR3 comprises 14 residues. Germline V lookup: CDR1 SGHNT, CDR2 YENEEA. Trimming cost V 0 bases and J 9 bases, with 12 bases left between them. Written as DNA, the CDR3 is TGTGCCAGCAGCTTAGATATACAGGGCTCTGAGCAGTTCTTC. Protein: CASSLDIQGSEQFF. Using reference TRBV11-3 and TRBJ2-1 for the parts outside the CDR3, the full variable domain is EAGVVQSPRYKIIEKKQPVAFWCNPISGHNTLYWYLQNLGQGPELLIRYENEEAVDDSQLPKDRFSAERLKGVDSTLKIQPAELGDSAVYLCASSLDIQGSEQFFGPGTRLTVL.

The CDR3 spells CASQPPGQGGEQFF. The CDR3 region has the DNA TGCGCCAGCCAACCTCCGGGACAGGGAGGGGAGCAGTTCTTC. The chain uses TRBV5-1 and TRBJ2-1, with 9 nucleotides matching TRBD1. V lost 7 bases, J lost 10 bases, and 12 bases stayed unmatched. The CDR3 has 14 amino acids. Germline CDR1 SGHRS, CDR2 YFSETQ.

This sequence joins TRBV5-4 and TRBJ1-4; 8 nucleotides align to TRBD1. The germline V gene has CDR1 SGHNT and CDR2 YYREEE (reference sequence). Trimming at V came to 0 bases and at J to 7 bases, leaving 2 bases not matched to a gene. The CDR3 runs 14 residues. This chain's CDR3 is CASSLDRGAEKLFF. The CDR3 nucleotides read TGTGCCAGCAGCTTGGACAGGGGGGCTGAAAAACTGTTTTTT.